This T cell receptor beta chain emerged from a study of blood T cell repertoires in COVID-19. Background on the study: Specimens from acute and convalescent COVID-19 originated in the United States, Italy and Spain. The cDNA or gDNA used as material had been derived from T cells, B-cell-depleted T cells, or PBMCs.

The table came from immunoSEQ multiplex PCR; TCRdb's copy has only in-frame clones and leaves some out. The sample holds 61,000 or so clones, 85% to 90% seen once. Germline V CDR1 and CDR2: MNHEY, SMNVEV (reference sequence). CDR3 length: 14 amino acids. J was trimmed by 5 bases and V by 8 bases; bases with no gene match: 4. This chain links TRBV27 with TRBJ2-5, with TRBD2 matching 14 bases. The sequence came from an elderly woman with active COVID-19. The sequenced material came from peripheral blood. The CDR3 bases are TGTGCCAGCCGACTAGCGGGGGGGCCTGAGACCCAGTACTTC. It encodes CASRLAGGPETQYF.